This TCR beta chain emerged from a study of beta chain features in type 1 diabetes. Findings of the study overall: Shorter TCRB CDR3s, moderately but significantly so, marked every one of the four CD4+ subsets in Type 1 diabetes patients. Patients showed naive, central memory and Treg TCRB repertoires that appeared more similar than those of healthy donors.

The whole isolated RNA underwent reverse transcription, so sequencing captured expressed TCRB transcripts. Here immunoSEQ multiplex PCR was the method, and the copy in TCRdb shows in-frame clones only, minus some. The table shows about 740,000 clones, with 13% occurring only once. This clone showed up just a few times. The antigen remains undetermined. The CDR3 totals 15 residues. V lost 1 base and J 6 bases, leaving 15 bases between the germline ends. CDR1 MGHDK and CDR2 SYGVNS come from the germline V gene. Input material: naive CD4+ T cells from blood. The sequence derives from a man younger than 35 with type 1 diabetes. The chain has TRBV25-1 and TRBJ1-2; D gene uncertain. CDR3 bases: TGTGCCAGCAGTGAATTTATGGACGGGCGACATGGCTACACCTTC. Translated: CASSEFMDGRHGYTF.